The 8 T cell receptor beta chains in this list originate from one sample, sequenced in a study of vaccination and CD4 T cells after COVID-19. The study sequenced cultured CD4+ T cell DNA using the Oncomine TCR Beta short-read assay. TCRdb independently ran MiXCR on the PCR reads; one entry per CDR3 protein. Here the sample spans around 6,000 distinct CDR3 sequences, around 20% being singletons. Treatment indicated: approximately nine-day PBMC culture with coronavirus spike peptide pools or control peptides (ViraFEST assay). These receptors have no identified antigens. The sequenced material came from CD4+ T cells from blood, cultured in vitro. These receptors were taken from a human donor who had recovered from COVID-19.

By share of the sample, this clonotype is medium-sized (0.01 to 0.1%). The chain carries TRBV7-2 and TRBJ1-2, with D perhaps TRBD1 (5 bases). Per germline, CDR1 SGHTA and CDR2 FQGNSA. This CDR3 is built from 15 residues. V lost 1 base, J lost 4 bases, and 13 bases lay in between. DNA for the CDR3: TGTGCCAGCAGCTTAGAGAAAGGGGCGGGCTATGGCTACACCTTC. Its protein product is CASSLEKGAGYGYTF. Full variable domain (missing parts from reference TRBV7-2 and TRBJ1-2): GAGVSQSPSNKVTEKGKDVELRCDPISGHTALYWYRQSLGQGLEFLIYFQGNSAPDKSGLPSDRFSAERTGGSVSTLTIQRTQQEDSAVYLCASSLEKGAGYGYTFGSGTRLTVV.

This clonotype was seen only a few times. The chain links TRBV10-3 to TRBJ2-3, with TRBD2 identical over 15 bases. This CDR3 has 15 residues. Germline assignment: CDR1 ENHRY and CDR2 SYGVKD. The V and J ends lost 6 bases and 6 bases, in that order; junction bases with no gene match: 4. As DNA, the CDR3 is TGTGCCATCAGAGGGACTAGCGGGAGGACCGATACGCAGTATTTT. Translated, it gives CAIRGTSGRTDTQYF.

This clonotype has a handful of counts. The chain is built from TRBV4-1 and TRBJ2-1; possibly TRBD2 for D (5 bases). The CDR3 length is 17 residues. The V end lost 4 bases, the J end lost 0 bases, and 16 bases lay between the germline ends. Germline V gene lookup returns CDR1 MGHRA and CDR2 YSYEKL. The CDR3 sequence: CASSLGLARSSYNEQFF. CDR3 sequence (DNA): TGCGCCAGCAGCCTTGGACTGGCCAGGAGCTCCTACAATGAGCAGTTCTTC.

The rearrangement uses TRBV5-1 and TRBJ2-2; 11 positions agree with TRBD1. CDR1 is SGHRS and CDR2 is YFSETQ in the germline V gene. J was trimmed by 7 bases and V by 3 bases; bases with no gene match: 5. The CDR3 is 15 amino acids. CDR3 nucleotides: TGCGCCAGCAGCTGGGGACAGGGGGAAGTCGGGGAGCTGTTTTTT. It specifies CASSWGQGEVGELFF.

Within the sample, this clonotype is medium-sized. The J gene is TRBJ1-5, the V gene TRBV27; maybe TRBD1 (5 bases). The germline V and J ends were trimmed by 6 bases and 6 bases, with 15 bases remaining between them. The CDR3 is made up of 14 amino acids. Germline CDR1 reads MNHEY; CDR2 reads SMNVEV (reference sequence). CDR3 sequence: CASSGTSEGQPQHF. DNA for the CDR3: TGTGCCAGCAGCGGGACTTCGGAAGGTCAGCCCCAGCATTTT.

This clonotype qualifies as medium-sized. The chain combines TRBV25-1 with TRBJ1-6, with D perhaps TRBD1 (6 bases). CDR3 size: 13 residues. The V and J ends lost 7 bases and 5 bases respectively, with 9 bases between them. CDR1 is MGHDK and CDR2 is SYGVNS in the germline V gene. The DNA of the CDR3 is TGTGCCAGCAAAAGGACAGATAATTCACCCCTCCACTTT. Protein sequence: CASKRTDNSPLHF.

This clonotype was observed a few times. V gene TRBV10-3 combines with J gene TRBJ2-5; 9 nucleotides agree with TRBD1. Germline CDR1 and CDR2: ENHRY and SYGVKD. Losses at the gene ends were 4 bases for V and 0 bases for J; bases not matched to a gene: 3. This CDR3 is 15 amino acids long. CDR3 loop: CAISVDRGDQETQYF. In DNA form, the CDR3 reads TGTGCCATCAGTGTGGACAGGGGAGACCAAGAGACCCAGTACTTC.

The chain is built from TRBV19 and TRBJ1-5; D is ambiguous. The CDR3 loop spans 16 amino acids. Trimming took off 3 bases at V and 0 bases at J, with 12 bases between the two ends. Germline CDR1 reads LNHDA; CDR2 reads SQIVND (reference sequence). The CDR3 DNA reads as TGTGCCAGTAGTATCGGTCAGATTTATAGCAATCAGCCCCAGCATTTT. Residues: CASSIGQIYSNQPQHF.